This TCR beta chain comes out of a study of beta chain features in type 1 diabetes (dated by TCRdb to between 2017 and 2018). For context, the study as a whole: No differences in mean age, gender distribution, total cell number or subset yield were found between patients and healthy donors. A total of under 120,000,000 sorted cells were examined across all samples, and RNA yield correlated strongly with the number of cells per subset. The study compared TCRB repertoires of sorted circulating CD4+ T cell subsets between recently diagnosed type 1 diabetes patients and matched healthy donors. Regulatory and stem cell-like memory subsets were obtained from only 8 patients and about 8 healthy donors, while naive and central memory subsets were obtained from all 28 donors.

Results the study describes overall, beyond this receptor: At VDJ recombination sites, patients with type 1 diabetes made fewer insertions and deleted more nucleotides, a pattern implying thymic rearrangement abnormalities. PCR might favor shorter templates, but patient and control samples were amplified and corrected together, so any skew would affect both groups equally. Because small numbers of individuals were included in the HLA sub-analyses, any influence of HLA type on TCRB rearrangement was left unresolved. A moderate but significant shortening of TCRB CDR3 length was observed in type 1 diabetes patients in all four CD4+ subsets. Naive, central memory and regulatory TCRB repertoires appeared more similar among patients than among healthy donors. Because cDNA was sequenced instead of genomic DNA, highly expressing activated cells could be over-represented, though the groups showed no difference in activation or CD3 levels.

The entire isolated RNA was reverse transcribed using the High Capacity cDNA Reverse Transcription Kit, and thus expressed TCRB transcripts were sequenced. Deep immunoSEQ sequencing was applied to naive, central memory and regulatory T cell samples, giving an average of about 3.4 million total reads per sample. Sorted cells were lysed in RLT buffer and RNA was extracted with DNase-treated RNeasy Micro or Mini kits, depending on cell number. To prevent cross-contamination, each cell subset was processed individually, whereas patient and healthy donor samples were processed jointly. Using the immunoSEQ multiplex PCR, TCRB sequences were amplified from cDNA into 87-bp fragments spanning the CDR3 region. Amplicons were sequenced on the Illumina HiSeq platform. The authors processed their data as follows. Synthetic template baselines were used to correct PCR bias computationally, reads within Hamming distance 2 were collapsed, and singletons that could not be merged were discarded. Reads were aligned to IMGT to assign V, D and J genes, CDR3 length, and insertions or deletions at six rearrangement sites. Within each subset, clonotype counts were normalized to sorted cell number, after which true diversity and Gini coefficients were computed with the tcR R package. The overlap coefficient, calculated on TCRB nucleotide sequences, was used to measure repertoire sharing. As a proxy for the pre-selection repertoire, out-of-frame TCRB sequences from naive cells were analyzed. TCRdb's version of the immuneACCESS table is confined to in-frame rearrangements and falls short of the full clone set. An unresolved V gene accounts for under half of the shortfall where checked; the remainder is of unknown origin. V, J and clone size were drawn from that table, and D and trimming were deduced from the DNA. Recorded for this sample are 310,000 or so clones; about 15% of them occurred a single time. The ten biggest clones cover 0.015% to 0.017% of the sample.

A single peripheral blood draw of approximately 120 mL on average was collected from each donor into heparinised tubes. A BD FACSAria II and a panel including CD45RO, CCR7, CD25, CD127, CD95 and CD27 were used to sort naive, central memory, regulatory and stem cell-like memory CD4+ T cells. Every sorted population had a purity above 95%. Right away, PBMCs were isolated by Lymphoprep density gradient centrifugation and were stained directly, with no culture step. So that batch effects would be minimized, each experiment stained and sorted samples in pairs, pairing one healthy donor with one patient. A few counts support this clone. Its antigen remains undetermined. Qualities for individual bases were not recorded, and no much larger clone is one base off. The V end gives up 4 bases and the J end 7 bases, leaving 6 bases in the junction not matched to a gene. There are 13 amino acids in the CDR3, from cysteine to phenylalanine inclusive. Only the CDR3 region is kept as DNA, spanning 39 bases read in frame from base 1. Reading the germline V gene gives CDR1 KGHSH and CDR2 LQKENI.

The sample comprised naive CD4+ T cells from blood. The cell subset or site label of this sample denotes: true naive CD4+ T cells. The sequence is built from TRBV18 and TRBJ1-1; TRBD1 aligns with 7 central bases. The clonotype comes from a man aged 18 to 30 with type 1 diabetes. The CDR3 loop reads CASSQYRGHEAFF. The DNA sequence is given as TGTGCCAGCTCACAATACAGGGGTCATGAAGCTTTCTTT.